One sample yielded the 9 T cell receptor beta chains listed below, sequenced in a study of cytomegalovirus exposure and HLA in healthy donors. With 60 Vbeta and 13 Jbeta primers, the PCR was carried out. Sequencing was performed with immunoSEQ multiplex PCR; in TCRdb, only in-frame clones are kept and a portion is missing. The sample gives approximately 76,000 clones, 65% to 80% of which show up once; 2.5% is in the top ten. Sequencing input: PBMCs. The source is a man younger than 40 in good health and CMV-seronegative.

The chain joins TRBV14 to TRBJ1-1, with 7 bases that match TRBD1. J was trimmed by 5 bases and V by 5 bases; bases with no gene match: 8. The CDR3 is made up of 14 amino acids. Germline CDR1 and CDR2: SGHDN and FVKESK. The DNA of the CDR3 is TGTGCCAGCAGCTTGACCTACAGGGGAACTGAAGCTTTCTTT. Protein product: CASSLTYRGTEAFF.

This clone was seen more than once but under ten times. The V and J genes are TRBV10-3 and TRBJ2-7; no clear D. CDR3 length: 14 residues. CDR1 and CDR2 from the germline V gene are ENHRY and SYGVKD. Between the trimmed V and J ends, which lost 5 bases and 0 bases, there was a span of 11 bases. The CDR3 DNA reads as TGTGCCATCAGTACCGGGTTAAGCTCCTACGAGCAGTACTTC. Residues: CAISTGLSSYEQYF.

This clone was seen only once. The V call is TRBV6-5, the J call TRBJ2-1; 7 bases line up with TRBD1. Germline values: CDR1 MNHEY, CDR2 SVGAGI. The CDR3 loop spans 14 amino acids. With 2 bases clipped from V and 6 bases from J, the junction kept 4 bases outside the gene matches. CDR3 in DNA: TGTGCCAGCAGTTACCGGGACAGATTCAATGAGCAGTTCTTC. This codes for CASSYRDRFNEQFF.

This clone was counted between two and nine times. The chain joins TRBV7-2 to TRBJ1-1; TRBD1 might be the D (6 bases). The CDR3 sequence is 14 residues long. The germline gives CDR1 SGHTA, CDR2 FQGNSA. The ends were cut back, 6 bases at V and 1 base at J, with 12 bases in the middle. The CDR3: CASRPSRGNTEAFF. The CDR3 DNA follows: TGTGCCAGCAGACCCTCCAGGGGGAACACTGAAGCTTTCTTT. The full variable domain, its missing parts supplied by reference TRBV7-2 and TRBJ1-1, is GAGVSQSPSNKVTEKGKDVELRCDPISGHTALYWYRQSLGQGLEFLIYFQGNSAPDKSGLPSDRFSAERTGGSVSTLTIQRTQQEDSAVYLCASRPSRGNTEAFFGQGTRLTVV.

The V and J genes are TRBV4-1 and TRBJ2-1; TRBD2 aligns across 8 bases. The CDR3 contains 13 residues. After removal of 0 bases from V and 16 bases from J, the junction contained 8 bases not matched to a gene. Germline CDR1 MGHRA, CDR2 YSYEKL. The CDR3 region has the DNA TGCGCCAGCAGCCAAGAGAACGGGAGGGCCCGTTTCTTC. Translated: CASSQENGRARFF.

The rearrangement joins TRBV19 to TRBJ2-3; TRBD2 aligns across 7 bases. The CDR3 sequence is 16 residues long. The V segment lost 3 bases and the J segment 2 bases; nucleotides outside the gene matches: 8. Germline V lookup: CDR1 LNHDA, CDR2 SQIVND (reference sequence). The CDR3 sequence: CASSMGGTIDTDTQYF. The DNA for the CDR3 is TGTGCCAGTAGTATGGGTGGGACTATAGACACAGATACGCAGTATTTT.

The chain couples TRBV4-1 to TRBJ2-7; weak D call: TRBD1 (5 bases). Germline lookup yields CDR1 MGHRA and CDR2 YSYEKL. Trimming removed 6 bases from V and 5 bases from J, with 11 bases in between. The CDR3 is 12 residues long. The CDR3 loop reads CASSPTGDEQYF. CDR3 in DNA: TGCGCCAGCAGTCCTACAGGAGACGAGCAGTACTTC.

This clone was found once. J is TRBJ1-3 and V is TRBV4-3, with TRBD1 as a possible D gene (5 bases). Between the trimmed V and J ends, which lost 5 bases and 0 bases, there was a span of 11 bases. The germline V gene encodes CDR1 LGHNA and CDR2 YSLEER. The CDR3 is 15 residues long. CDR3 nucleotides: TGCGCCAGCAGCTTGGACATCCGCTCTGGAAACACCATATATTTT. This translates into CASSLDIRSGNTIYF.

CDR3 protein: CAWTGLSEKLFF. In DNA form, the CDR3 reads TGTGCCTGGACAGGGTTGAGTGAAAAACTGTTTTTT. V and J are TRBV30 and TRBJ1-4, with D possibly matching TRBD1 (5 bases). There are 12 residues in the CDR3. The V and J ends lost 4 bases and 7 bases respectively, with 10 bases between them. Germline-derived CDR1 and CDR2 are GTSNPN and SVGIG (reference sequence).